A selection of T cell receptor beta chains follows, all from one sample in a study of post-analysis software for immune sequencing data. From the PCR reads, TCRdb called clonotypes with MiXCR, one entry per CDR3 protein. The repertoire holds 400,000 to 500,000 distinct CDR3 sequences, with 35% to 45% as singletons. Specimen: blood. Receptors were obtained from a girl aged 2-15 years with multiple sclerosis. The CDR3 runs from the conserved cysteine through the conserved F or W. Fields, in order: clone size, D gene, V gene, J gene, CDR3 DNA, CDR3 protein. A D gene is named only where the DNA matches it firmly. Expanded clones get a size class; other rows say once, few or many, or leave the size out.

>NA|NA|TRBV20-1|TRBJ2-3
TGCAGTGCTACCGGGGTTAGCACAGATACGCAGTATTTT
CSATGVSTDTQYF
>NA|NA|TRBV7-7|TRBJ2-1
TGTGCTAGCAGCTGGGGGCTAGCGGAATACAATGAGCAGTTCTTC
CASSWGLAEYNEQFF
>NA|NA|TRBV12-3/TRBV12-4|TRBJ1-2
TGTGCCAGCAGTTTAGCGGTATCTGGGCTCGATGGCTACACCTTC
CASSLAVSGLDGYTF
>few|NA|TRBV11-3|TRBJ2-5
TGTGCCAGCAGCTTAGTACCAGGACCCAAAGAGACCCAGTACTTC
CASSLVPGPKETQYF
>NA|TRBD1|TRBV11-1|TRBJ2-1
TGTGCCAGCAGCTTGACTGAGGGGGCCAGTAGGAGAAATGAGCAGTTCTTC
CASSLTEGASRRNEQFF
>many|TRBD2|TRBV4-3|TRBJ2-7
TGCGCCAGCAGCGAGGGACTAGCGGGAGGCTCCTACGAGCAGTACTTC
CASSEGLAGGSYEQYF
>NA|TRBD1|TRBV12-3/TRBV12-4|TRBJ1-5
TGTGCCAGCTTAGATTCCGGACAGGGAAATCGTCAGCCCCAGCATTTT
CASLDSGQGNRQPQHF
>NA|NA|TRBV9|TRBJ1-6
TGTGCCAGCAGCCCCCAGAGGGCAGGGGATAATTCACCCCTCCACTTT
CASSPQRAGDNSPLHF
>few|TRBD2|TRBV10-3|TRBJ2-5
TGTGCCATCAGTGGGGAACGCGGGGGGACACAAGAGACCCAGTACTTC
CAISGERGGTQETQYF
>NA|TRBD1|TRBV11-1|TRBJ2-5
TGTGCCAGCAGCCCGACCGGGACAGGTCAAGAGACCCAGTACTTC
CASSPTGTGQETQYF
>NA|NA|TRBV5-1|TRBJ2-7
TGCGCCAGCAGCTCACTAGCTATTACCTACGAGCAGTACTTC
CASSSLAITYEQYF
>once|TRBD2|TRBV7-8|TRBJ2-3
TGTGCCAGCAGCTTAGCGAGGACTAGCACCCCAGATACGCAGTATTTT
CASSLARTSTPDTQYF
>few|NA|TRBV7-9|TRBJ2-7
TGTGCCAGCAGCCCCGGACGGTTCTACGAGCAGTACTTC
CASSPGRFYEQYF
>NA|NA|TRBV29-1|TRBJ1-1
TGCAGCGTTCCGAGCCGCAGGGGAGACGCTGAAGCTTTCTTT
CSVPSRRGDAEAFF